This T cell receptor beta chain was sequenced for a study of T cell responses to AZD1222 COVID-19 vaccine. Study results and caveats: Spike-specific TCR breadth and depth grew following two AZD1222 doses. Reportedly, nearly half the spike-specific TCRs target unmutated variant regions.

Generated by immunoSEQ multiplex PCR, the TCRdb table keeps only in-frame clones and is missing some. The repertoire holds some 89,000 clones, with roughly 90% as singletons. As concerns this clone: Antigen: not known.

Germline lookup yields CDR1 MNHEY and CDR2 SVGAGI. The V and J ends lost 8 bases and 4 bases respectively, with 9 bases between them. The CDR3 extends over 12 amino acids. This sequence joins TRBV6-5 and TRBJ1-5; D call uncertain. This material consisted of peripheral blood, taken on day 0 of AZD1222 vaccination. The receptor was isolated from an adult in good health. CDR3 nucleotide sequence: TGTGCCAGCCAGCCCCTAAATCAGCCCCAGCATTTT. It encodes CASQPLNQPQHF.